A selection of T cell receptor beta chains follows, all from one sample in a study of cytomegalovirus exposure and HLA in healthy donors. Clones were sequenced by immunoSEQ multiplex PCR, and TCRdb holds only the in-frame ones, with some missing. This sample carries about 130,000 clones, nearly 90% of them seen once, and the ten largest clones take less than 1.5%. Sequencing was carried out using PBMCs. The receptor set was obtained from a woman aged 18-35 years in good health and CMV-seronegative. Both conserved end residues are part of each CDR3. The D gene is left open where the match is weak. Size is omitted from some rows. Given values are once, few, many or a class for expanded clones.

d_call cdr3_length j_call v_call clone_size cdr3_aa cdr3_nt
. 16 TRBJ2-1 TRBV30 . CAWSPWRGPPYNEQFF TGTGCCTGGAGTCCATGGCGGGGACCACCCTACAATGAGCAGTTCTTC
. 11 TRBJ1-1 TRBV5-1 few CASSTGTEAFF TGCGCCAGCAGCACCGGGACTGAAGCTTTCTTT
. 15 TRBJ1-2 TRBV19 . CASGWGDSRDYGYTF TGTGCCAGCGGTTGGGGCGACTCAAGGGACTATGGCTACACCTTC
TRBD2 16 TRBJ2-7 TRBV28 once CASSRGGSGRRWEQYF TGTGCCAGCAGCCGAGGAGGGAGCGGGAGAAGGTGGGAGCAGTACTTC
. 16 TRBJ2-5 TRBV27 . CASSPEVAETQETQYF TGTGCCAGCAGCCCCGAGGTAGCGGAGACCCAAGAGACCCAGTACTTC
. 14 TRBJ1-1 TRBV5-1 . CASSLTDMNTEAFF TGCGCCAGCAGCCTTACAGACATGAACACTGAAGCTTTCTTT
. 16 TRBJ1-5 TRBV6-5 . CASSYGRGYSNQPQHF TGTGCCAGCAGTTACGGTAGGGGTTATAGCAATCAGCCCCAGCATTTT
TRBD2 16 TRBJ2-3 TRBV9 . CASSGKSGRSTDTQYF TGTGCCAGCAGCGGCAAAAGCGGGAGGAGCACAGATACGCAGTATTTT
TRBD2 17 TRBJ2-1 TRBV18 . CASSDPGLAERYNEQFF TGTGCCAGCTCAGATCCCGGACTAGCGGAGAGGTACAATGAGCAGTTCTTC
. 13 TRBJ2-7 TRBV6-1 . CASRGGTSYEQYF TGTGCCAGCAGGGGCGGGACCTCCTACGAGCAGTACTTC
TRBD1 14 TRBJ2-7 TRBV28 once CASSLDRDTYEQYF TGTGCCAGCAGTTTGGACAGGGATACCTACGAGCAGTACTTC